The clone carrying this TCR beta chain was recorded once. The repertoire was sequenced with immunoSEQ multiplex PCR; TCRdb's copy has only in-frame clones and lacks some. There are 360,000 or so clones in the sample; roughly nine tenths occur only once, and 3.5% to 4% lies in the top ten. This sample stems from a study of blood T cell repertoires in COVID-19. The clonotype comes from a woman aged 60-70 years with COVID-19, enrolled during active disease. Material: peripheral blood.

The CDR3 region is CASMEGTGSNEKLFF. In DNA form, the CDR3 reads TGCGCCAGCATGGAAGGGACTGGGAGTAATGAAAAACTGTTTTTT. The gene calls are TRBV5-1 and TRBJ1-4; the D gene is possibly TRBD1 (5 bases). V lost 6 bases, J lost 4 bases, and 16 bases lay in between. CDR3 length: 15 amino acids. In germline, CDR1 is SGHRS, CDR2 YFSETQ.